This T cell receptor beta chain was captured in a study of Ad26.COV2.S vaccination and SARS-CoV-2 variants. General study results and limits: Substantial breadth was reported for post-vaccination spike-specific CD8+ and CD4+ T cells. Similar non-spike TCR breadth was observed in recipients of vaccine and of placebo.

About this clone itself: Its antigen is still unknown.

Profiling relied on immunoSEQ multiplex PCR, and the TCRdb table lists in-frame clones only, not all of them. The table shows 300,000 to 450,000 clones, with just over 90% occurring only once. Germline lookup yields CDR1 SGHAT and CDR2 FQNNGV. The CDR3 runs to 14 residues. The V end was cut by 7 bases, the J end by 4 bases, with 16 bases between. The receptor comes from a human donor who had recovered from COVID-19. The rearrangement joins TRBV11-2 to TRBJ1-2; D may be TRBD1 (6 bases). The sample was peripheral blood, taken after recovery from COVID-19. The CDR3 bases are TGTGCCAGCACCGGACAGCCGGGACTCTATGGCTACACCTTC. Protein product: CASTGQPGLYGYTF.